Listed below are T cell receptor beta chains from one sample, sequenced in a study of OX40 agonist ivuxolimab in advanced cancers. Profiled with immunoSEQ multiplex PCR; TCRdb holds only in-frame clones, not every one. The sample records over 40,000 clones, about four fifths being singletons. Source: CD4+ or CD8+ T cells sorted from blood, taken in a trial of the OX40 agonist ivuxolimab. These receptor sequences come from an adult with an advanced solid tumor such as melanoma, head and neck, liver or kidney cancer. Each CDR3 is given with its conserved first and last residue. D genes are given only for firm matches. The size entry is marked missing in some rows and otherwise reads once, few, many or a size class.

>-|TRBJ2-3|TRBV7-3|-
TGTGCCAGCAGCTTCACTAACCGAGGCCCCACAGATACGCAGTATTTT
CASSFTNRGPTDTQYF
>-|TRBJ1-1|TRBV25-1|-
TGTGCCAGCAGTGAACCTGGACAGTCCGAAGCTTTCTTT
CASSEPGQSEAFF
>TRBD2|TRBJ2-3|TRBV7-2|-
TGTGCCAGCAGCTACTACGGGACTAGCGGGAGGCACGGGACAGATACGCAGTATTTT
CASSYYGTSGRHGTDTQYF
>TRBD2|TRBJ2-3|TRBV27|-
TGTGCCAGCAGTTTCCTTCCTAGACTAGCGGGAAGCACAGATACGCAGTATTTT
CASSFLPRLAGSTDTQYF
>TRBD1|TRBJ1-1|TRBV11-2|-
TGTGCCAGCAGCCCGACCGGGACAGGAAACACTGAAGCTTTCTTT
CASSPTGTGNTEAFF
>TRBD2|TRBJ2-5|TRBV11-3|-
TGTGCCAGCAGCCGAAGCGGGAGGCAAGAGACCCAGTACTTC
CASSRSGRQETQYF
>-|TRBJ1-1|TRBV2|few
TGTGCCAGCACCTTGTTGTCCAAACCTTTCTTT
CASTLLSKPFF
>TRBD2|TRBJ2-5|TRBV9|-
TGTGCCAGCAGCGTAGAGGCTCAGACTAGCGGGAGCCTCCCTCTGACCCAGTACTTC
CASSVEAQTSGSLPLTQYF
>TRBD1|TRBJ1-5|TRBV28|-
TGTGCCAGCAGGGCCCAGGGGGATGTCTATAGCAATCAGCCCCAGCATTTT
CASRAQGDVYSNQPQHF
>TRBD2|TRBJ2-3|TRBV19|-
TGTGCCAGTAGTTCGAGCGGGAGGGGAGATACGCAGTATTTT
CASSSSGRGDTQYF
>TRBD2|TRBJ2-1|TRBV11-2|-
TGTGCCAGCAGCTCCCCCGGGACTAGCGTCGACAATGAGCAGTTCTTC
CASSSPGTSVDNEQFF
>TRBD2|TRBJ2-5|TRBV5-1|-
TGCGCCAGCAGCCTTGGGACGGGACTAGGCCAAGAGACCCAGTACTTC
CASSLGTGLGQETQYF
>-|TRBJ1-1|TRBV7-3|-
TGTGCCAGCAGCTTAGGGGGGGCGAACACTGAAGCTTTCTTT
CASSLGGANTEAFF
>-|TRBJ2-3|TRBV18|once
TGTGCCAGCTCATCCCTTAGCACAGATACGCAGTATTTT
CASSSLSTDTQYF
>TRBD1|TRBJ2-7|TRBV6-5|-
TGTGCCAGCAGGATGGGACAGAAGTACGAGCAGTACTTC
CASRMGQKYEQYF
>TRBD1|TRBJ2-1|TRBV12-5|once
TGTGCTAGTGGGGAGGAGCAGGGGGCATTATATGAGCAGTTCTTC
CASGEEQGALYEQFF
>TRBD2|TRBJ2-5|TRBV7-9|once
TGTGCCAGCAGCGCGGGAGGCCCCGGAGGGACCCAGTACTTC
CASSAGGPGGTQYF
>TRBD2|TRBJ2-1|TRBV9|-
TGTGCCAGCAGCGCCGACCTAGCGGGAGTCGGACGCAATGAGCAGTTCTTC
CASSADLAGVGRNEQFF
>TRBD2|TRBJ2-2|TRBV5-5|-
TGTGCCAGCAGCTTGGTTCTAGCGGACCCCCCCGGGGAGCTGTTTTTT
CASSLVLADPPGELFF
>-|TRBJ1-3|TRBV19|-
TGTGCCAGTAGTTGGTCAGGGACTGGAAACACCATATATTTT
CASSWSGTGNTIYF